This is a list of T cell receptor beta chains from one sample in a study of blood T cells in healthy people across ages. TCRdb re-called the 5' RACE reads through MiXCR, storing one row per CDR3 protein. Found here are hundreds of thousands of distinct CDR3 sequences, over 40% of them singletons; the top ten hold about 13%. Sequenced material: blood. The origin of the receptors is a woman aged 80 or older in good health. Both conserved end residues are part of each CDR3. Each record gives: D gene, clone size, V gene, J gene, CDR3 protein, CDR3 DNA. A D gene is named only where the DNA matches it firmly. Size is stated for part of the rows, as once, few or many counts, or as a class when the clone is expanded.

TRBD2	NA	TRBV29-1	TRBJ2-1	CSVEEAAGGLNEQFF	TGCAGCGTTGAAGAGGCTGCGGGGGGGCTGAATGAGCAGTTCTTC
NA	NA	TRBV5-1	TRBJ1-1	CASSLMAVENTETFF	TGCGCCAGCAGCTTGATGGCAGTGGAGAACACTGAAACTTTCTTT
NA	NA	TRBV28	TRBJ2-7	CASSLSLAEQYF	TGTGCCAGCAGTTTATCCCTAGCCGAGCAGTACTTC
TRBD2	NA	TRBV14	TRBJ2-2	CASSQVWRGRNTGELFF	TGTGCCAGCAGCCAAGTTTGGCGGGGGAGAAATACCGGGGAGCTGTTTTTT
NA	many	TRBV20-1	TRBJ2-5	CSATQGKETQYF	TGCAGTGCTACGCAGGGGAAAGAGACCCAGTACTTC
NA	NA	TRBV3-1	TRBJ2-1	CASSQDWDSGSYNEQFF	TGTGCCAGCAGCCAAGATTGGGACTCGGGCTCCTACAATGAGCAGTTCTTC
NA	NA	TRBV10-3	TRBJ2-2	CAISEGGLALNTGELFF	TGTGCCATCAGTGAAGGGGGGCTAGCCCTGAACACCGGGGAGCTGTTTTTT
NA	NA	TRBV5-1	TRBJ2-1	CASSSDSLPYNEQFF	TGCGCCAGCAGCTCGGACAGTCTGCCCTACAATGAGCAGTTCTTC
NA	NA	TRBV28	TRBJ2-1	CASSQAPYNEQFF	TGTGCCAGCAGTCAGGCGCCCTACAATGAGCAGTTCTTC
TRBD1	many	TRBV20-1	TRBJ2-7	CSANRGSMYEPYF	TGCAGTGCGAACAGGGGGTCAATGTACGAGCCGTACTTC
TRBD2	NA	TRBV20-1	TRBJ2-3	CSASRASGFTDTQYF	TGCAGTGCTAGTCGGGCTAGCGGGTTCACAGATACGCAGTATTTT
NA	few	TRBV12-3/TRBV12-4	TRBJ2-7	CASSFLDEQYF	TGTGCCAGCAGTTTTCTCGATGAGCAGTACTTC
TRBD1	NA	TRBV7-9	TRBJ1-2	CASSLTGGSTYGYTF	TGTGCCAGCAGTTTAACAGGGGGTTCTACCTATGGCTACACCTTC
TRBD2	NA	TRBV6-1	TRBJ2-3	CASSGSGHTDTQYF	TGTGCCAGCAGTGGTAGCGGGCACACAGATACGCAGTATTTT
TRBD2	few	TRBV20-1	TRBJ2-5	CSGVLGGRGGEQYF	TGCAGTGGGGTATTAGGCGGGAGAGGTGGTGAGCAGTACTTC
TRBD2	NA	TRBV20-1	TRBJ2-2	CSAPTLGGRNAGELFF	TGCAGTGCTCCGACCTTGGGGGGGAGAAACGCCGGGGAGCTGTTTTTT
TRBD1	NA	TRBV7-2	TRBJ1-5	CASSDRVNQPQHF	TGTGCCAGCAGTGACAGGGTTAATCAGCCCCAGCATTTT
NA	NA	TRBV3-1	TRBJ1-4	CASSPRGLREKLFF	TGTGCCAGCAGCCCTCGGGGGCTGAGGGAAAAACTGTTTTTT
NA	many	TRBV7-2	TRBJ2-3	CASSLGAAGSFTDTQYF	TGTGCCAGCAGCTTAGGGGCGGCAGGGAGTTTTACAGATACGCAGTATTTT
TRBD1	many	TRBV27	TRBJ1-1	CASSLTGQGVTEAFF	TGTGCCAGCAGTTTGACGGGACAGGGCGTCACTGAAGCTTTCTTT
TRBD1	many	TRBV12-3/TRBV12-4	TRBJ1-2	CASSLMSGDRGRGYTF	TGTGCCAGCAGCTTAATGTCGGGGGACAGGGGAAGGGGCTACACCTTC
NA	NA	TRBV6-6	TRBJ1-5	CASTHQGNQPQHF	TGTGCCAGCACCCACCAGGGTAATCAGCCCCAGCATTTT
NA	few	TRBV4-1	TRBJ2-2	CASSQAGLGELFF	TGCGCCAGCAGCCAAGCAGGTCTCGGGGAGCTGTTTTTT
NA	many	TRBV12-3/TRBV12-4	TRBJ2-7	CASSGGWAYEQYF	TGTGCCAGCAGTGGGGGGTGGGCCTACGAGCAGTACTTC
TRBD2	NA	TRBV2	TRBJ2-1	CASSLSGSGDEQFF	TGTGCCAGCAGTCTTAGCGGGTCGGGGGATGAGCAGTTCTTC
NA	NA	TRBV20-1	TRBJ2-3	CSASWGATDTQYF	TGCAGTGCTTCCTGGGGGGCAACAGATACGCAGTATTTT
NA	NA	TRBV18	TRBJ2-3	CASSPPSSTDTQYF	TGTGCCAGCTCACCACCATCTAGCACAGATACGCAGTATTTT
TRBD2	NA	TRBV29-1	TRBJ2-3	CSVPSGVLRDTQYF	TGCAGCGTGCCCAGCGGGGTCTTACGGGATACGCAGTATTTT
NA	NA	TRBV14	TRBJ1-5	CASSPDSFNQPQHF	TGTGCCAGCAGCCCGGACAGTTTTAATCAGCCCCAGCATTTT
NA	few	TRBV12-3/TRBV12-4	TRBJ1-5	CASSIGTGGQPQHF	TGTGCCAGCAGTATTGGGACCGGGGGGCAGCCCCAGCATTTT
NA	NA	TRBV5-1	TRBJ2-1	CASSAGTLHGNEQFF	TGCGCCAGCAGCGCCGGGACCCTTCACGGGAATGAGCAGTTCTTC